Listed here is a single T cell receptor beta chain. V was cut by 5 bases and J by 8 bases, with 20 bases left in between. The germline gives CDR1 SNHLY, CDR2 FYNNEI. The CDR3 extends over 15 amino acids. The data originate from a study of shared clonotypes between healthy human individuals. The protocol was immunoSEQ multiplex PCR, while the TCRdb copy is restricted to in-frame clones and leaves out a portion. The profile covers millions of clones, with just over 90% appearing a single time and around 0.15% taken by the ten largest. The sequence was collected from a young man in good health. The sequencing input was naive CD4+ T cells sorted from blood. Subset here: CD45RA+ positively selected. The V call is TRBV2, the J call TRBJ2-3; tentative D call: TRBD2 (5 bases). CDR3 DNA sequence: TGTGCCAGCAGTCTCGGACTTGGCCCTGAGGGTACGCAGTATTTT. The encoded protein is CASSLGLGPEGTQYF.